A single sample is the source of the 29 T cell receptor beta chains below, sequenced in a study of PD-1 blockade in classical Hodgkin lymphoma. Clones were read by immunoSEQ multiplex PCR, and TCRdb kept only the in-frame ones, dropping some. This sample has roughly 9,000 clones, with roughly 84% found just once. Autologous stem cell transplantation was followed by relapse in every patient, and brentuximab vedotin exposure varied. Magnetic negative selection served to purify CD4+ T cells out of PBMCs that had been thawed. The sample consisted of CD4+ T cells from blood, taken at baseline. Receptors originate from a human donor with classical Hodgkin lymphoma.

This clone has just one count. The chain links TRBV2 to TRBJ2-3; TRBD1 matches at 8 bases. Germline V lookup: CDR1 SNHLY, CDR2 FYNNEI. V shed 8 bases and J 2 bases; nucleotides not matched to a gene: 9. The CDR3 is made up of 15 amino acids. The CDR3 DNA is TGTGCCAGCCCAGGGACAGGTATTTCCACAGATACGCAGTATTTT. Protein product: CASPGTGISTDTQYF. The whole variable domain, remainder taken from reference TRBV2 and TRBJ2-3, is EPEVTQTPSHQVTQMGQEVILRCVPISNHLYFYWYRQILGQKVEFLVSFYNNEISEKSEIFDDQFSVERPDGSNFTLKIRSTKLEDSAMYFCASPGTGISTDTQYFGPGTRLTVL.

This clone was detected once. The chain combines TRBV10-3 with TRBJ2-2; D uncertain. The CDR3 covers 13 residues. V lost 0 bases to trimming and J lost 6 bases, with 5 bases between them. Germline assignment: CDR1 ENHRY and CDR2 SYGVKD. The CDR3 nucleotides are TGTGCCATCAGTGAGTCGTCCTCCGGGGAGCTGTTTTTT. Translating gives CAISESSSGELFF.

This clone has just one count. The chain links TRBV29-1 to TRBJ2-2; maybe TRBD1 (6 bases). V lost 6 bases and J lost 7, with 15 bases in between. Germline V gives CDR1 SQVTM, CDR2 ANQGSEA. There are 13 residues in the CDR3. The CDR3 is CSVIQGSGGELFF. As DNA, the CDR3 is TGCAGCGTCATACAGGGTTCTGGCGGGGAGCTGTTTTTT.

V gene TRBV6-5 combines with J gene TRBJ2-7, with 13 bases aligning to TRBD2. Germline V gene lookup returns CDR1 MNHEY and CDR2 SVGAGI. After removal of 5 bases from V and 4 bases from J, the junction contained 2 bases not matched to a gene. The CDR3 loop spans 14 amino acids. The chain's CDR3 is CASSRTSGSYEQYF. The CDR3 DNA reads as TGTGCCAGCAGTCGGACTAGCGGGAGTTACGAGCAGTACTTC.

The V gene is TRBV6-1, the J gene TRBJ2-3; D gene uncertain. CDR1 and CDR2 from the germline V gene are MNHNS and SASEGT. The CDR3 covers 15 residues. Between the trimmed V and J ends, which lost 7 bases and 0 bases, there was a span of 14 bases. The CDR3 region is CASTRIRASTDTQYF. CDR3 DNA sequence: TGTGCCAGCACGAGGATCCGGGCCAGCACAGATACGCAGTATTTT.

This clone occurred once. The CDR3 sequence: CASSPVAGSYQETQYF. The CDR3 bases are TGTGCCAGTAGTCCGGTAGCGGGATCGTACCAAGAGACCCAGTACTTC. This chain uses TRBV19 with TRBJ2-5; 8 bases match TRBD2. CDR1 LNHDA and CDR2 SQIVND come from the germline V gene (reference sequence). The length of the CDR3 is 16 residues. The trim removed 5 bases at V and 0 bases at J, leaving 8 bases unmatched. Full variable domain (outside the CDR3, taken from reference TRBV19 and TRBJ2-5): DGGITQSPKYLFRKEGQNVTLSCEQNLNHDAMYWYRQDPGQGLRLIYYSQIVNDFQKGDIAEGYSVSREKKESFPLTVTSAQKNPTAFYLCASSPVAGSYQETQYFGPGTRLLVL.

The V call is TRBV2, the J call TRBJ2-3, with D tentatively TRBD1 (5 bases). Germline V lookup: CDR1 SNHLY, CDR2 FYNNEI. The germline V and J ends were trimmed by 8 bases and 5 bases, with 8 bases remaining between them. The CDR3 contains 11 residues. DNA for the CDR3: TGTGCCAGCGCAGGGCGAGATACGCAGTATTTT. This encodes CASAGRDTQYF.

V and J are TRBV19 and TRBJ1-1, with D uncertain. CDR1 and CDR2 (germline): LNHDA, SQIVND (reference sequence). The ends were cut back, 3 bases at V and 1 base at J, with 9 bases in the middle. The CDR3 consists of 14 residues. CDR3 loop: CASSITAANTEAFF. CDR3 DNA sequence: TGTGCCAGTAGTATCACGGCGGCGAACACTGAAGCTTTCTTT. Drawing the rest from reference TRBV19 and TRBJ1-1, the complete variable domain is DGGITQSPKYLFRKEGQNVTLSCEQNLNHDAMYWYRQDPGQGLRLIYYSQIVNDFQKGDIAEGYSVSREKKESFPLTVTSAQKNPTAFYLCASSITAANTEAFFGQGTRLTVV.

The CDR3 sequence: CASSPVSGALTDTQYF. In nucleotides, the CDR3 is TGTGCCAGCTCACCGGTTTCAGGGGCCCTCACAGATACGCAGTATTTT. This chain links TRBV18 with TRBJ2-3; the D gene is possibly TRBD1 (6 bases). CDR3 length: 16 amino acids. The V gene lost 3 bases and the J gene lost 2 bases, with 15 bases spanning the gap. Germline CDR1 reads KGHSH; CDR2 reads LQKENI.

The chain combines TRBV11-2 with TRBJ2-7; the D gene is possibly TRBD1 (6 bases). CDR3 length: 15 amino acids. The ends were cut back, 2 bases at V and 2 bases at J, with 13 bases in the middle. CDR1 is SGHAT, CDR2 FQNNGV, per germline. The CDR3 DNA reads TGTGCCAGCAGCTTAACAGACAGGTCCCCCTACGAGCAGTACTTC. The encoded protein is CASSLTDRSPYEQYF.

V is TRBV2 and J is TRBJ2-3; 10 bases align to TRBD2. The CDR3 length is 14 residues. Germline V gene data show CDR1 as SNHLY and CDR2 as FYNNEI. Losses at the gene ends were 7 bases for V and 4 bases for J; bases not matched to a gene: 5. This chain's CDR3 is CASKFGLAADTQYF. Here the CDR3 DNA reads TGTGCCAGCAAGTTCGGACTAGCGGCAGATACGCAGTATTTT.

The chain recombines TRBV5-4 with TRBJ2-3, with 10 nucleotides matching TRBD2. Trimming removed 2 bases from V and 6 bases from J; junction bases left unmatched: 6. CDR3 size: 15 residues. CDR1 is SGHNT and CDR2 is YYREEE in the germline V gene (reference sequence). CDR3 loop: CASSLSPSGSDTQYF. CDR3 nucleotide sequence: TGTGCCAGCAGCTTATCGCCTAGCGGGAGTGATACGCAGTATTTT.

The chain has TRBV5-4 and TRBJ2-1; 8 bases align to TRBD2. Unmatched junction bases numbered 5, after V lost 4 bases and J lost 2 bases. CDR3 length: 15 residues. Germline V gene sequence: CDR1 SGHNT, CDR2 YYREEE (reference sequence). The CDR3 coding sequence is TGTGCCAGCAGCCTCAGCGGGAGCCCCTACAATGAGCAGTTCTTC. Its protein product is CASSLSGSPYNEQFF. The full variable domain, rest sourced from reference TRBV5-4 and TRBJ2-1, is ETGVTQSPTHLIKTRGQQVTLRCSSQSGHNTVSWYQQALGQGPQFIFQYYREEENGRGNFPPRFSGLQFPNYSSELNVNALELDDSALYLCASSLSGSPYNEQFFGPGTRLTVL.

V gene TRBV5-8 combines with J gene TRBJ2-7; D is possibly TRBD2 (6 bases). There are 18 residues in the CDR3. Germline CDR1 and CDR2: SGHTS and YDEGEE. V was shortened by 0 bases and J by 5 bases, with 24 bases between the two germline ends. The CDR3 protein is CASSLEGATVGWGDEQYF. CDR3 DNA: TGTGCCAGCAGCTTGGAAGGGGCGACAGTGGGATGGGGGGACGAGCAGTACTTC. Using reference TRBV5-8 and TRBJ2-7 for the parts outside the CDR3, the full variable domain is EAGVTQSPTHLIKTRGQQATLRCSPISGHTSVYWYQQALGLGLQFLLWYDEGEERNRGNFPPRFSGRQFPNYSSELNVNALELEDSALYLCASSLEGATVGWGDEQYFGPGTRLTVT.

The V and J genes are TRBV19 and TRBJ1-2; no clear D. Germline CDR1 and CDR2: LNHDA and SQIVND (reference sequence). Trimming stripped 2 bases from V and 2 bases from J, with 9 bases between. CDR3 length: 14 residues. The CDR3 DNA sequence: TGTGCCAGTAGTATAAGGGCCAGGAACTATGGCTACACCTTC. This encodes CASSIRARNYGYTF.

The CDR3 sequence is CASSFEGVSYEQYF. The CDR3 nucleotides are TGCGCCAGCAGCTTCGAGGGGGTTTCCTACGAGCAGTACTTC. J is TRBJ2-7 and V is TRBV5-1; a possible D gene is TRBD1 (6 bases). CDR3 size: 14 residues. Germline assignment: CDR1 SGHRS and CDR2 YFSETQ. The V end was cut by 2 bases, the J end by 1 base, with 10 bases between.

The chain employs TRBV4-1 and TRBJ2-7, with 9 nucleotides matching TRBD2. This CDR3 is built from 16 residues. V dropped 4 bases and J dropped 5; count of bases not matched to a gene: 12. CDR1 and CDR2 from the germline V gene are MGHRA and YSYEKL. The CDR3 here is CASSPAVGGRAHEQYF. CDR3 nucleotide sequence: TGCGCCAGCAGCCCCGCCGTGGGCGGGAGGGCCCACGAGCAGTACTTC.

The rearrangement joins TRBV7-9 to TRBJ1-1; 7 bases agree with TRBD1. The CDR3 contains 17 residues. Germline V gives CDR1 SEHNR, CDR2 FQNEAQ (reference sequence). V shed 3 bases and J 6 bases; nucleotides not matched to a gene: 16. CDR3 DNA: TGTGCCAGCAGCTTTGGACAGGCGAGAAAAAGAGACCCTGAAGCTTTCTTT. It is translated as CASSFGQARKRDPEAFF. Variable domain in full (rest from reference TRBV7-9 and TRBJ1-1): DTGVSQNPRHKITKRGQNVTFRCDPISEHNRLYWYRQTLGQGPEFLTYFQNEAQLEKSRLLSDRFSAERPKGSFSTLEIQRTEQGDSAMYLCASSFGQARKRDPEAFFGQGTRLTVV.

The gene calls are TRBV6-1 and TRBJ1-1; 7 positions match TRBD1. The CDR3 is 16 amino acids. Germline trimming cut 4 bases from V and 9 bases from J; bases unmatched to any gene: 17. From germline, CDR1 is MNHNS and CDR2 SASEGT. For the CDR3, the DNA is TGTGCCAGCAGTGCCCGCAGGGGGGCACCGATTGTCAAAGCTTTCTTT. It codes for CASSARRGAPIVKAFF.

This chain's CDR3 is CATSKGLAGGGDTGELFF. CDR3 coding DNA: TGTGCCACCAGCAAGGGACTAGCGGGAGGTGGAGACACCGGGGAGCTGTTTTTT. The chain carries TRBV15 and TRBJ2-2; 15 bases line up with TRBD2. Germline assignment: CDR1 LNHNV and CDR2 YYDKDF (reference sequence). J was trimmed by 3 bases and V by 4 bases; bases with no gene match: 6. The CDR3 spans 18 residues.

The genes are TRBV5-1 and TRBJ1-1; 7 nucleotides align to TRBD1. The CDR3 sequence is 14 residues long. CDR1 is SGHRS, CDR2 YFSETQ, per germline. J gave up 2 bases and V 3 bases, and 4 bases lay outside the gene matches. The CDR3 here is CASSSRQGNTEAFF. The CDR3 nucleotides read TGCGCCAGCAGCTCTAGACAGGGTAACACTGAAGCTTTCTTT.

CDR3 in amino acids: CASSLGGYEQYF. Here the CDR3 DNA reads TGCGCCAGCAGCTTGGGGGGCTACGAGCAGTACTTC. The chain uses TRBV5-1 and TRBJ2-7; no clear D gene. V was cut by 0 bases and J by 3 bases, with 4 bases left in between. The CDR3 extends over 12 amino acids. Germline loops: CDR1 SGHRS, CDR2 YFSETQ.

V is TRBV28 and J is TRBJ2-1; the match to TRBD2 covers 10 bases. CDR1 is MDHEN and CDR2 is SYDVKM in the germline V gene. The V gene end was trimmed by 6 bases and the J gene end by 5 bases; junction bases not matched to a gene: 7. CDR3 length equals 15 residues. CDR3 sequence (DNA): TGTGCCAGCAGGGGCCTAGCGGGAGTCCACAATGAGCAGTTCTTC. Amino acid sequence: CASRGLAGVHNEQFF. Full variable domain (remainder filled in from reference TRBV28 and TRBJ2-1): DVKVTQSSRYLVKRTGEKVFLECVQDMDHENMFWYRQDPGLGLRLIYFSYDVKMKEKGDIPEGYSVSREKKERFSLILESASTNQTSMYLCASRGLAGVHNEQFFGPGTRLTVL.

The chain links TRBV28 to TRBJ2-7, with D uncertain. V was clipped by 4 bases and J by 13 bases, with 17 bases between them. The CDR3 extends over 12 amino acids. Germline V gene data show CDR1 as MDHEN and CDR2 as SYDVKM. The DNA of the CDR3 is TGTGCCAGCAGTTCTGAAGGGCCCCCCCCATACTTC. Amino acids: CASSSEGPPPYF.

This clone was recorded a few times. The V and J genes are TRBV29-1 and TRBJ2-4, with a tentative D call TRBD1 (5 bases). Germline CDR1 reads SQVTM; CDR2 reads ANQGSEA. The V end was cut by 4 bases, the J end by 7 bases, with 17 bases between. The CDR3 covers 14 residues. The CDR3 spells CSVVTGVGTNIQYF. CDR3 coding DNA: TGCAGCGTTGTTACAGGTGTTGGAACCAACATTCAGTACTTC.

The chain has TRBV6-5 and TRBJ1-1; TRBD1 might be the D (6 bases). The CDR3 extends over 13 amino acids. Per germline, CDR1 MNHEY and CDR2 SVGAGI. V was shortened by 0 bases and J by 4 bases, with 6 bases between the two germline ends. The CDR3 DNA reads TGTGCCAGCAGTTACTCAGGGGGCACTGAAGCTTTCTTT. Its protein product is CASSYSGGTEAFF.

The V and J genes are TRBV7-8 and TRBJ2-7; 11 bases agree with TRBD2. The CDR3 consists of 15 residues. V gave up 4 bases and J gave up 2 bases; unmatched junction bases: 4. Germline CDR1 is SGHVS and CDR2 is FQNEAQ. The CDR3 region has the DNA TGTGCCAGCAGCTATAGCGGGAGGGAGGCCTACGAGCAGTACTTC. This codes for CASSYSGREAYEQYF. The complete variable domain, with remaining parts taken from reference TRBV7-8 and TRBJ2-7, reads GAGVSQSPRYKVAKRGQDVALRCDPISGHVSLFWYQQALGQGPEFLTYFQNEAQLDKSGLPSDRFFAERPEGSVSTLKIQRTQQEDSAVYLCASSYSGREAYEQYFGPGTRLTVT.

This sequence joins TRBV15 and TRBJ2-5; D not resolved. The CDR3 spans 18 residues. Trimming shortened V by 1 base and J by 2 bases, and 20 bases separated the two germline ends. Germline V gives CDR1 LNHNV, CDR2 YYDKDF (reference sequence). Here the CDR3 DNA reads TGTGCCACCAGCAGAGCGGTTTTAAGTATGGCGAATCAAGAGACCCAGTACTTC. Amino acid sequence: CATSRAVLSMANQETQYF.

The chain joins TRBV19 to TRBJ2-5; TRBD1 is a possible D gene (7 bases). Germline assignment: CDR1 LNHDA and CDR2 SQIVND (reference sequence). V lost 1 base to trimming and J lost 2 bases, with 11 bases between them. The length of the CDR3 is 15 residues. CDR3 sequence: CASSIVAGGQETQYF. In nucleotides, the CDR3 is TGTGCCAGTAGTATAGTGGCAGGGGGGCAAGAGACCCAGTACTTC.